This is a list of T cell receptor beta chains from one sample in a study of T cells in Graves' hyperthyroidism and ophthalmopathy. TCRdb fed the multiplex PCR reads into MiXCR, producing one record per CDR3 protein. Here the sample spans under 400,000 distinct CDR3 sequences, approximately 15% being singletons. Specimen: blood. The origin of the receptors is a woman in her sixties or seventies with Graves' hyperthyroidism. CDR3s include the opening cysteine and the closing phenylalanine or tryptophan. Each record gives: D gene, J gene, clone size, V gene, CDR3 DNA, CDR3 protein. D genes are given only for firm matches. Only some rows state a clone size, as once, few, many or a class for expanded clones.

NA TRBJ2-3 once TRBV7-3 TGTGCCAGCAGCTCGAACCCGAGGGATACGCAGTATTTT CASSSNPRDTQYF
TRBD1 TRBJ2-1 many TRBV5-1 TGCGCCAGCAGCTTCATTATAGGGGGCGATGAGCAGTTCTTC CASSFIIGGDEQFF
NA TRBJ1-3 once TRBV6-1 TGTGCCAGCAGTGAAAACAGGGCAGATGGAAACACCATATATTTT CASSENRADGNTIYF
TRBD2 TRBJ2-3 few TRBV24-1 TGTGCCACCAGTGCGTTGGCGGGAGCGGCAGATACGCAGTATTTT CATSALAGAADTQYF
NA TRBJ1-1 NA TRBV4-1 TGCGCCAGCAGCTATCTCAGGGGATTGAACACTGAAGCTTTCTTT CASSYLRGLNTEAFF
NA TRBJ2-1 NA TRBV7-9 TGTGCCAGCAGCTTAGCGTGGAACAATGAGCAGTTCTTC CASSLAWNNEQFF
TRBD2 TRBJ2-2 few TRBV7-6 TGTGCCAGCAGCTTCCCCGGGACTAGCACCGGGGAGCTGTTTTTT CASSFPGTSTGELFF
TRBD1 TRBJ2-3 many TRBV5-1 TGCGCCAGCAGCTCGACAGGGGATACGCAGTATTTT CASSSTGDTQYF
NA TRBJ1-6 many TRBV7-9 TGTGCCAGCAGCCCCAGGGGCACGGATAATTCACCCCTCCACTTT CASSPRGTDNSPLHF
NA TRBJ1-1 NA TRBV11-3 TGTGCCAGCAGCTTCCGGCAGAAAGACACTGAAGCTTTCTTT CASSFRQKDTEAFF
TRBD1 TRBJ2-7 few TRBV12-3/TRBV12-4 TGTGCCAGCAGAGTCCAGGGGGCGAAGTCCTACGAGCAGTACTTC CASRVQGAKSYEQYF
NA TRBJ2-3 many TRBV27 TGTGCCAGCAGTTTTTTCAATCTGCCTGGGACTCCGGCAGATACGCAGTATTTT CASSFFNLPGTPADTQYF
TRBD1 TRBJ2-5 NA TRBV30 TGTGCCTGGGACAGGGGTATAGAGACCCAGTACTTC CAWDRGIETQYF
NA TRBJ2-7 many TRBV7-9 TGTGCCAGCAGCCCTATTAGAGGGTATGGGTACGAGCAGTACTTC CASSPIRGYGYEQYF
TRBD1 TRBJ1-6 NA TRBV19 TGTGCCAGTAGTTCATCAGGGGGCTGGTCACCCCTCCACTTT CASSSSGGWSPLHF
TRBD2 TRBJ2-3 many TRBV6-1 TGCGCCAGTAGACTAGCGGGAGGGGATACGCAGTATTTT CASRLAGGDTQYF
NA TRBJ1-2 many TRBV20-1 TGCAGTGCTAGACCCAACCGCTATGGCTACACCTTC CSARPNRYGYTF
NA TRBJ1-5 many TRBV7-2 TGTGCCAGCAGCTTAGTTGTCGGGAAGCCCCAGCATTTT CASSLVVGKPQHF
NA TRBJ2-3 many TRBV18 TGTGCCAGCTCACTTGGACGGTTAGATACGCAGTATTTT CASSLGRLDTQYF
NA TRBJ1-5 NA TRBV20-1 TGCAGTGCTAGAGATGGTGGTAGTCAGCCCCAGCATTTT CSARDGGSQPQHF
TRBD2 TRBJ2-1 few TRBV10-3 TGTGCCACCGCCGGGCGGGAGCGGGTTTACAATGGGCAGTTCTTC CATAGRERVYNGQFF
TRBD2 TRBJ2-5 many TRBV14 TGTGCCAGCAGCCCTAAGCGGGAGTTGGAGACCCAGTACTTC CASSPKRELETQYF
NA TRBJ2-5 NA TRBV5-5 TGTGCCAGCAGCTTGGGATGGATTGGTAGTGGGGGGCAGGAGACCCAGTACTTC CASSLGWIGSGGQETQYF
NA TRBJ1-3 few TRBV6-6 TGTGCCAGCAGTTACGCCGGGACGATTGGGCCTGGAAACACCATATATTTT CASSYAGTIGPGNTIYF
NA TRBJ2-7 few TRBV6-5 TGTGCCAGCAGTTACTCGCTGCAGGGGGGCTACGAGCAGTACTTC CASSYSLQGGYEQYF
TRBD1 TRBJ1-2 NA TRBV7-2 TGTGCCAGCAGCTCGGACAGGTTATATGGCTACACCTTC CASSSDRLYGYTF
NA TRBJ2-5 many TRBV5-1 TGCGCCAGCAGCCTAACGCAGGGGTGGAAGACCCAGTACTTC CASSLTQGWKTQYF
NA TRBJ2-3 many TRBV9 TGTGCCAGCAGCGTCGGACAGAGCACAGATACGCAGTATTTT CASSVGQSTDTQYF
NA TRBJ1-5 many TRBV2 TGTGCCAGCAGTGTCAGAGCAAGGGCGACTATCAATCAGCCCCAGCATTTT CASSVRARATINQPQHF
TRBD1 TRBJ1-1 NA TRBV19 TGTGCCAGTAGTATAAGGGACAGTATGAACACTGAAGCTTTCTTT CASSIRDSMNTEAFF
TRBD1 TRBJ2-4 many TRBV12-3/TRBV12-4 TGTGCCAGCAGCCGGGGACAGGGGGCCAAAAACATTCAGTACTTC CASSRGQGAKNIQYF
NA TRBJ2-1 many TRBV5-6 TGTGCCAGCAGCTTGGACGGGAGAATAAACAATGAGCAGTTCTTC CASSLDGRINNEQFF
TRBD2 TRBJ2-3 many TRBV11-1 TGTGCCAGCAGCTTAGGCTCCGCGGGAGCAGATACGCAGTATTTT CASSLGSAGADTQYF
TRBD2 TRBJ2-1 many TRBV12-5 TGTGCTAGTGTTCCCACCCGTTCTAGCGGGAGAAAGGGGCAGTTCTTC CASVPTRSSGRKGQFF
NA TRBJ1-2 few TRBV5-1 TGCGCCAGCAGCTTAGTTCCAGAAGGTGGCTACACCTTC CASSLVPEGGYTF
TRBD1 TRBJ2-7 many TRBV3-1 TGTGCCAGCAGCTACAGGGGGGACTACGAGCAGTACTTC CASSYRGDYEQYF
NA TRBJ2-3 many TRBV2 TGTGCCAGCAGTGAATTTGGGGCAGCCCTAAGCACAGATACGCAGTATTTT CASSEFGAALSTDTQYF